One sample yielded the 10 T cell receptor beta chains listed below, sequenced in a study of identical twins. In TCRdb, the 5' RACE reads were re-called with MiXCR into one record per CDR3 protein. The profile shows over 200,000 distinct CDR3 sequences, more than 9% of them singletons. The sample consisted of memory T cells sorted from blood. All receptors come from a man aged 45-65 years in good health.

This clonotype appeared many times. J is TRBJ2-1 and V is TRBV20-1; D call uncertain. Germline CDR1 is DFQATT and CDR2 is SNEGSKA (reference sequence). Trimming shortened V by 6 bases and J by 3 bases, and 15 bases separated the two germline ends. There are 14 residues in the CDR3. CDR3 sequence (DNA): TGCAGTGCCCCTAGGACCGAGGACTACAATGAGCAGTTCTTC. Protein product: CSAPRTEDYNEQFF.

This clonotype occurred a few times. The chain combines TRBV2 with TRBJ2-5; 9 bases match TRBD2. V was clipped by 2 bases and J by 2 bases; unmatched bases: 3. This CDR3 is built from 15 residues. In germline, CDR1 is SNHLY, CDR2 FYNNEI. This CDR3 is CASSELAGTQETQYF. Written as DNA, the CDR3 is TGTGCCAGCAGTGAACTAGCGGGAACGCAAGAGACCCAGTACTTC.

This clonotype was observed a few times. The J gene is TRBJ2-7, the V gene TRBV14, with D perhaps given as TRBD1 or TRBD2 (5 bases each). The CDR3 covers 24 residues. The germline CDR1 and CDR2 sequences are SGHDN and FVKESK. The V gene lost 0 bases and the J gene lost 2 bases, with 38 bases spanning the gap. The CDR3: CASSQDLGRVGKQQGGRATYEQYF. The CDR3, as DNA: TGTGCCAGCAGCCAAGATCTAGGCAGGGTAGGTAAACAGCAAGGAGGTCGGGCTACCTACGAGCAGTACTTC.

J is TRBJ2-1 and V is TRBV18; TRBD2 aligns across 11 bases. Germline-derived CDR1 and CDR2 are KGHSH and LQKENI. The CDR3 covers 20 residues. With V trimmed by 2 bases and J by 6 bases, 18 bases remained unmatched. The CDR3 bases are TGTGCCAGCTCACCATGGTTCAACGCCGGGACTAGCGGCACCCCCAATGAGCAGTTCTTC. This codes for CASSPWFNAGTSGTPNEQFF.

CDR3 protein: CASLGLTAGKSSYNEQFF. CDR3 nucleotide sequence: TGTGCCAGCTTGGGGTTGACAGCGGGGAAGAGCTCCTACAATGAGCAGTTCTTC. V is TRBV6-2 or TRBV6-3 and J is TRBJ2-1, with TRBD2 matching over 7 bases. The length of the CDR3 is 18 residues. Germline loops: CDR1 MNHEY, CDR2 SVGEGT. Germline trimming cut 8 bases from V and 0 bases from J; bases unmatched to any gene: 16.

This clonotype was observed at least ten times. The V and J genes are TRBV4-3 and TRBJ2-4, with D unresolved. The CDR3 loop spans 12 amino acids. Germline assignment: CDR1 LGHNA and CDR2 YSLEER. The V gene lost 0 bases and the J gene lost 13 bases, with 10 bases spanning the gap. CDR3 in DNA: TGCGCCAGCAGCCAAGACCGGTCTCGGCAGTACTTC. It codes for CASSQDRSRQYF.

V usage is TRBV20-1 and J usage is TRBJ2-3; TRBD1 matches 7 bases. The germline CDR1 and CDR2 sequences are DFQATT and SNEGSKA (reference sequence). V lost 6 bases and J lost 2; bases outside the gene matches: 5. There are 13 residues in the CDR3. CDR3 sequence (DNA): TGCAGTGCCCACAGGGGTTTCACAGATACGCAGTATTTT. It yields the protein CSAHRGFTDTQYF.

This clonotype was detected many times. The chain combines TRBV11-2 with TRBJ2-5; 13 bases match TRBD2. This CDR3 contains 15 residues. Germline V gene lookup returns CDR1 SGHAT and CDR2 FQNNGV. The V segment lost 4 bases and the J segment 5 bases; nucleotides outside the gene matches: 4. The CDR3, as DNA: TGTGCCAGCAGCTGGACTAGCGGGGGAGTGGAGACCCAGTACTTC. It specifies CASSWTSGGVETQYF.

This rearrangement joins TRBV10-3 to TRBJ2-7; the D is unclear. The length of the CDR3 is 13 residues. Per the germline V gene, CDR1 is ENHRY and CDR2 is SYGVKD. The ends were cut back, 6 bases at V and 0 bases at J, with 9 bases in the middle. DNA of the CDR3: TGTGCCATCAGCTCAGCGATCTCCTACGAGCAGTACTTC. It encodes CAISSAISYEQYF.

There are many counts of this clonotype. The chain is built from TRBV5-1 and TRBJ1-6; TRBD1 matches at 7 bases. The length of the CDR3 is 14 residues. With V trimmed by 4 bases and J by 7 bases, 5 bases remained unmatched. Per germline, CDR1 SGHRS and CDR2 YFSETQ. CDR3 sequence: CASSQQGENSPLHF. The CDR3 DNA sequence: TGCGCCAGCAGCCAGCAGGGGGAGAATTCACCCCTCCACTTT.